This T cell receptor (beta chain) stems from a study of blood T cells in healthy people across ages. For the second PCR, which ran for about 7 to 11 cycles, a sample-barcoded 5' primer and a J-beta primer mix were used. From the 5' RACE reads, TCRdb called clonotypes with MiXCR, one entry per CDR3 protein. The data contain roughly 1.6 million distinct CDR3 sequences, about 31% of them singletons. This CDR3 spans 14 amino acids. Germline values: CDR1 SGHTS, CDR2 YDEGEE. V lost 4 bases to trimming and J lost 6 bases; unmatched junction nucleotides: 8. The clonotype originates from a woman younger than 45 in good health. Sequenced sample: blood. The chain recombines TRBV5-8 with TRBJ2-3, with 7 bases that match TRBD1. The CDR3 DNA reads TGTGCCAGCAGCGCCCGGGGCAGGGGGGATACGCAGTATTTT. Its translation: CASSARGRGDTQYF.